The 22 T cell receptor beta chains reported below all come from one sample, sequenced in a study of T cell responses to AZD1222 COVID-19 vaccine. Some clones are missing from TCRdb's copy, which holds only in-frame ones; the method was immunoSEQ multiplex PCR. The sample contains about 150,000 clones, nearly 95% of which appear only once. Sequenced here: peripheral blood, sampled on day 0 of AZD1222 vaccination. The receptor source for this set is an adult in good health.

The chain employs TRBV3-1 (or the pseudogene TRBV3-2) and TRBJ2-7, with D unclear. The CDR3 length is 15 residues. CDR1 is LGHDT, CDR2 YNNKEL, per germline (reference sequence). V dropped 4 bases and J dropped 3 bases, with 16 bases sitting between them. CDR3 loop: CASSPTYTSSYEQYF. Written as DNA, the CDR3 is TGTGCCAGCAGCCCTACTTATACTTCTAGCTACGAGCAGTACTTC.

This chain joins TRBV12-3 or TRBV12-4 and TRBJ1-2, with TRBD1 matching 7 bases. J gave up 3 bases and V 6 bases, and 4 bases lay outside the gene matches. This CDR3 is built from 13 residues. DNA for the CDR3: TGTGCCAGCAGCCCTACAGGGGACTATGGCTACACCTTC. Amino acids: CASSPTGDYGYTF.

Written as DNA, the CDR3 is TGTGCCAGCAGTGAATACGGCGACACTGAAGCTTTCTTT. Translation gives CASSEYGDTEAFF. The chain carries TRBV2 and TRBJ1-1, with D unresolved. The V and J ends lost 2 bases and 3 bases respectively, with 7 bases between them. Germline V gene lookup returns CDR1 SNHLY and CDR2 FYNNEI. The CDR3 consists of 13 residues.

The V gene is TRBV2, the J gene TRBJ2-7; 7 bases line up with TRBD2. Losses at the gene ends were 7 bases for V and 2 bases for J; bases not matched to a gene: 5. This CDR3 spans 13 amino acids. CDR1 and CDR2 (germline): SNHLY, FYNNEI. CDR3 sequence (DNA): TGTGCCAGCACCTCTCGGGAGGCCTACGAGCAGTACTTC. Amino acids: CASTSREAYEQYF.

CDR3 DNA: TGCGCCAGCAGCCGCGAAGGAAGGGGATTGATGAACACTGAAGCTTTCTTT. Residues: CASSREGRGLMNTEAFF. J is TRBJ1-1 and V is TRBV4-3, with a weak D call TRBD1 (5 bases). CDR3 length equals 17 residues. Germline assignment: CDR1 LGHNA and CDR2 YSLEER. Trimming removed 4 bases from V and 0 bases from J, with 18 bases in between.

The CDR3 reads CASSQGTRQGKTEAFF. DNA for the CDR3: TGTGCCAGCAGCCAAGGCACCAGACAGGGGAAGACTGAAGCTTTCTTT. The chain recombines TRBV3-1 (or the pseudogene TRBV3-2) with TRBJ1-1, with TRBD1 matching 8 bases. From germline, CDR1 is LGHDT and CDR2 YNNKEL (reference sequence). The CDR3 is made up of 16 amino acids. V shed 1 base, J shed 5 bases, and the junction held 9 bases outside the gene matches.

The chain combines TRBV5-4 with TRBJ2-5; D might be TRBD1 or TRBD2, each matching 6 bases. Germline V gene data show CDR1 as SGHNT and CDR2 as YYREEE (reference sequence). V was shortened by 0 bases and J by 5 bases, with 11 bases between the two germline ends. The CDR3 spans 14 residues. CDR3 protein: CASSLATGRETQYF. The CDR3 nucleotides read TGTGCCAGCAGCTTGGCCACAGGGAGGGAGACCCAGTACTTC.

The V call is TRBV7-9, the J call TRBJ1-1, with D tentatively TRBD1 (5 bases). Germline V CDR1 and CDR2: SEHNR, FQNEAQ (reference sequence). V was trimmed by 2 bases and J by 2 bases, leaving 9 bases between them. CDR3 length equals 14 residues. In DNA, the CDR3 is TGTGCCAGCAGCTTACAGGGTAGCAACACTGAAGCTTTCTTT. Translating it yields CASSLQGSNTEAFF. The complete variable domain, with remaining parts taken from reference TRBV7-9 and TRBJ1-1, reads DTGVSQNPRHKITKRGQNVTFRCDPISEHNRLYWYRQTLGQGPEFLTYFQNEAQLEKSRLLSDRFSAERPKGSFSTLEIQRTEQGDSAMYLCASSLQGSNTEAFFGQGTRLTVV.

The gene calls are TRBV11-2 and TRBJ2-7, with D possibly TRBD1 on 5 matching bases. The V and J ends lost 8 bases and 5 bases respectively, with 19 bases between them. This CDR3 contains 14 residues. Germline V lookup: CDR1 SGHAT, CDR2 FQNNGV. The CDR3 spells CASAILIGVHEQYF. In DNA form, the CDR3 reads TGTGCCAGCGCAATATTGATAGGGGTCCACGAGCAGTACTTC.

The chain has TRBV6-5 and TRBJ1-6, with a tentative D call TRBD1 (6 bases). The length of the CDR3 is 14 residues. Germline assignment: CDR1 MNHEY and CDR2 SVGAGI. With 0 bases removed from V and 9 bases from J, the gap between germline ends came to 9 bases. CDR3 sequence reads: CASSYSEGVSPLHF. CDR3 bases: TGTGCCAGCAGTTACTCTGAGGGGGTTTCACCCCTCCACTTT.

The rearrangement joins TRBV5-1 to TRBJ2-2, with 7 bases aligning to TRBD1. Germline V gene sequence: CDR1 SGHRS, CDR2 YFSETQ. There are 17 residues in the CDR3. Unmatched junction bases numbered 10, after V lost 2 bases and J lost 3 bases. Here the CDR3 DNA reads TGCGCCAGCAGCTTCTCGGGACAGCTTAAATACACCGGGGAGCTGTTTTTT. Protein product: CASSFSGQLKYTGELFF.

The V and J genes are TRBV5-1 and TRBJ1-1; a weak D match, TRBD1 (5 bases). Per germline, CDR1 SGHRS and CDR2 YFSETQ. This CDR3 region has 16 residues. V was trimmed by 3 bases and J by 4 bases, leaving 19 bases between them. CDR3 bases: TGCGCCAGCAGCTGGGGCAGGACGGTGAGGGGCACTGAAGCTTTCTTT. It encodes CASSWGRTVRGTEAFF.

The chain has TRBV6-8 and TRBJ2-7; perhaps TRBD2 as D (5 bases). The CDR3 covers 17 residues. Germline-derived CDR1 and CDR2 are MNHGY and SAAAGT. Trimming removed 2 bases from V and 0 bases from J, with 17 bases in between. The CDR3 reads CASSYRPRGRSSYEQYF. In DNA, the CDR3 is TGTGCCAGCAGTTACCGCCCCCGGGGTAGGAGCTCCTACGAGCAGTACTTC.

The chain joins TRBV5-1 to TRBJ1-1; TRBD1 agrees at 7 bases. The CDR3 runs to 15 residues. Germline trimming cut 0 bases from V and 2 bases from J; bases unmatched to any gene: 4. Germline assignment: CDR1 SGHRS and CDR2 YFSETQ. The CDR3 region is CASSLEGTVNTEAFF. The DNA for the CDR3 is TGCGCCAGCAGCTTGGAAGGGACAGTAAACACTGAAGCTTTCTTT. Combining the CDR3 with reference TRBV5-1 and TRBJ1-1 gives the whole variable domain KAGVTQTPRYLIKTRGQQVTLSCSPISGHRSVSWYQQTPGQGLQFLFEYFSETQRNKGNFPGRFSGRQFSNSRSEMNVSTLELGDSALYLCASSLEGTVNTEAFFGQGTRLTVV.

The chain is built from TRBV16 and TRBJ2-5; D remains ambiguous. Trimming took 2 bases from V and 4 from J, leaving 11 bases between them. Looked up from germline, CDR1 is KGHSY and CDR2 is FQNENV. The CDR3 totals 14 residues. CDR3 loop: CASSQTRRGETQYF. CDR3 bases: TGTGCCAGCAGCCAAACCCGCAGAGGAGAGACCCAGTACTTC.

The chain has TRBV29-1 and TRBJ1-1, with 7 bases identical to TRBD1. Germline-derived CDR1 and CDR2 are SQVTM and ANQGSEA. The trim removed 7 bases at V and 6 bases at J, leaving 14 bases unmatched. CDR3 length: 14 amino acids. CDR3 nucleotide sequence: TGCAGCGGGAGGACCAATACAGGGACAGCTGAAGCTTTCTTT. Amino acids: CSGRTNTGTAEAFF.

The chain recombines TRBV3-1 (or the pseudogene TRBV3-2) with TRBJ2-3, with 14 bases identical to TRBD2. Trimming at V came to 4 bases and at J to 3 bases, leaving 9 bases not matched to a gene. This CDR3 has 18 amino acids. Germline lookup yields CDR1 LGHDT and CDR2 YNNKEL (reference sequence). The CDR3 region is CASSLTSGGARSTDTQYF. CDR3 in DNA: TGTGCCAGCAGCCTGACTAGCGGGGGGGCCAGGTCGACAGATACGCAGTATTTT.

The V call is TRBV28, the J call TRBJ2-7; 15 bases match TRBD2. V was pared by 4 bases and J by 9 bases, with 7 bases of the junction left unmatched. Germline loops: CDR1 MDHEN, CDR2 SYDVKM. The CDR3 length is 15 residues. The CDR3 reads CASSSPGLAGGLQYF. The CDR3 DNA follows: TGTGCCAGCAGTTCGCCGGGACTAGCGGGAGGTTTGCAGTACTTC.

The gene calls are TRBV4-1 and TRBJ1-2; tentative D call: TRBD1 (5 bases). In germline, CDR1 is MGHRA, CDR2 YSYEKL. The CDR3 spans 16 residues. Deletions cut 1 base from V and 3 bases from J, with 15 bases between. CDR3 in DNA: TGCGCCAGCAGCCAAGTCTTAGCACCGGGGGACTATGGCTACACCTTC. This encodes CASSQVLAPGDYGYTF.

The chain is built from TRBV6-5 and TRBJ2-3; 7 bases are shared with TRBD2. Germline lookup yields CDR1 MNHEY and CDR2 SVGAGI. V shed 6 bases and J 4 bases; nucleotides not matched to a gene: 10. The CDR3 is made up of 15 amino acids. In DNA form, the CDR3 reads TGTGCCAGCAGACTCCGGGGGGATGGCCCAGATACGCAGTATTTT. It encodes CASRLRGDGPDTQYF.

The gene calls are TRBV4-1 and TRBJ2-4, with D possibly being TRBD2 (5 bases). The CDR3 totals 14 residues. Germline values: CDR1 MGHRA, CDR2 YSYEKL. The V and J ends lost 4 bases and 1 base respectively, with 8 bases between them. DNA for the CDR3: TGCGCCAGCAGCCCCGGGGTTGCCAAAAACATTCAGTACTTC. Encoded protein: CASSPGVAKNIQYF.

This chain links TRBV7-9 with TRBJ2-4, with D uncertain. Germline V gene lookup returns CDR1 SEHNR and CDR2 FQNEAQ (reference sequence). The CDR3 is made up of 12 amino acids. V lost 2 bases and J lost 2, with 1 base in between. The CDR3 nucleotides read TGTGCCAGCAGCTTATCCAAAAACATTCAGTACTTC. Its translation: CASSLSKNIQYF.